This TCR beta chain emerged from a study of blood T cell repertoires in COVID-19. V dropped 4 bases and J dropped 0 bases, with 15 bases sitting between them. Germline-derived CDR1 and CDR2 are SGHTS and YDEGEE. The length of the CDR3 is 16 residues. Data came from immunoSEQ multiplex PCR; TCRdb stores just in-frame clones and leaves some out. Of 100,000 to 150,000 clones in the sample, more than 85% were seen once. This receptor was obtained from a man in his sixties with COVID-19, enrolled during active disease. The chain links TRBV5-8 to TRBJ2-3; D gene unclear. Input material: peripheral blood. Written as DNA, the CDR3 is TGTGCCAGCAGCCCCCGCGGCGGCTCTAGCACAGATACGCAGTATTTT. Its protein is CASSPRGGSSTDTQYF. The variable domain in full, completed from reference TRBV5-8 and TRBJ2-3, reads EAGVTQSPTHLIKTRGQQATLRCSPISGHTSVYWYQQALGLGLQFLLWYDEGEERNRGNFPPRFSGRQFPNYSSELNVNALELEDSALYLCASSPRGGSSTDTQYFGPGTRLTVL.